These T cell receptor beta chains were read from a single sample in a study of blood T cell repertoires in COVID-19. Generated by immunoSEQ multiplex PCR, the TCRdb table keeps only in-frame clones and is missing some. Among over 150,000 clones, around 89% were seen once, and the ten largest hold roughly 2%. Sequenced: peripheral blood. These receptors originate from a middle-aged man who had recovered from COVID-19. The CDR3 runs from the conserved cysteine through the conserved F or W. D genes are given only for firm matches. Size values are once, few and many counts, or a class for expanded clones, and some rows have none.

d_call | cdr3_length | clone_size | j_call | v_call | cdr3_aa | cdr3_nt
NA | 19 | NA | TRBJ1-4 | TRBV19 | CASMPHSNTGIATNEKLFF | TGTGCCAGTATGCCCCATTCCAACACAGGGATTGCAACTAATGAAAAACTGTTTTTT
NA | 14 | once | TRBJ2-7 | TRBV29-1 | CSVEVLAASGEQYF | TGCAGCGTTGAAGTACTAGCTGCCTCGGGGGAGCAGTACTTC
NA | 14 | NA | TRBJ2-7 | TRBV2 | CASIRSESHDEQYF | TGTGCCAGCATCCGTAGCGAGTCCCACGACGAGCAGTACTTC
NA | 12 | NA | TRBJ1-2 | TRBV3-1/TRBV3-2 | CASSQVAYGYTF | TGTGCCAGCAGCCAAGTGGCATATGGCTACACCTTC
TRBD2 | 14 | NA | TRBJ2-1 | TRBV19 | CASSKAGGVNEQFF | TGTGCCAGTAGTAAAGCGGGAGGGGTAAATGAGCAGTTCTTC
NA | 16 | NA | TRBJ2-5 | TRBV13 | CASSERLLTTKETQYF | TGTGCCAGCAGCGAGCGACTGCTAACGACGAAAGAGACCCAGTACTTC
NA | 14 | few | TRBJ1-5 | TRBV19 | CASSIAGEGQPQHF | TGTGCCAGTAGTATAGCAGGGGAAGGTCAGCCCCAGCATTTT
NA | 15 | NA | TRBJ1-2 | TRBV16 | CASSQSQGLSYGYTF | TGTGCCAGCAGCCAATCTCAGGGACTGAGCTATGGCTACACCTTC
TRBD1 | 16 | once | TRBJ1-4 | TRBV5-1 | CASRLRDRFSREKLFF | TGCGCCAGCAGGTTGCGGGACAGGTTTTCCCGTGAAAAACTGTTTTTT
TRBD2 | 14 | once | TRBJ2-7 | TRBV5-1 | CASSVSGDAYEQYF | TGCGCCAGCAGCGTAAGCGGGGACGCCTACGAGCAGTACTTC
NA | 15 | NA | TRBJ2-3 | TRBV9 | CASSVATASQGGQYF | TGTGCCAGCAGCGTAGCTACTGCCTCTCAGGGTGGGCAGTATTTT
NA | 10 | NA | TRBJ1-2 | TRBV20-1 | CSASYYGYTF | TGCAGTGCTAGCTACTATGGCTACACCTTC
TRBD1 | 14 | NA | TRBJ2-4 | TRBV9 | CASRHRGYKNIQYF | TGTGCCAGCAGGCACAGGGGATACAAAAACATTCAGTACTTC
NA | 13 | NA | TRBJ2-7 | TRBV5-8 | CASSLGVSYEQYF | TGTGCCAGCAGCTTGGGCGTCTCCTACGAGCAGTACTTC
NA | 13 | NA | TRBJ1-1 | TRBV27 | CASSLTTNTEAFF | TGTGCCAGCAGTCTAACCACTAACACTGAAGCTTTCTTT
NA | 17 | NA | TRBJ1-2 | TRBV6-2/TRBV6-3 | CASSVGGTLRAVYGYTF | TGTGCCAGCAGTGTTGGCGGGACCCTCCGAGCGGTCTATGGCTACACCTTC
NA | 14 | NA | TRBJ1-2 | TRBV6-1 | CASSEAGANYGYTF | TGTGCCAGCAGTGAAGCGGGAGCTAACTATGGCTACACCTTC
NA | 13 | few | TRBJ2-7 | TRBV5-1 | CASSPSVGYEQYF | TGCGCCAGCAGCCCCAGCGTGGGCTACGAGCAGTACTTC
TRBD1 | 14 | NA | TRBJ1-2 | TRBV30 | CAWSLTGGNYGYTF | TGTGCCTGGAGTCTGACAGGGGGGAACTATGGCTACACCTTC
TRBD2 | 16 | NA | TRBJ2-1 | TRBV9 | CASSVGAGGAYNEQFF | TGTGCCAGCAGCGTCGGTGCGGGGGGAGCCTACAATGAGCAGTTCTTC
TRBD1 | 16 | NA | TRBJ1-5 | TRBV5-6 | CASSGGQGAGNQPQHF | TGTGCCAGCAGCGGTGGACAGGGGGCTGGCAATCAGCCCCAGCATTTT
NA | 15 | NA | TRBJ1-3 | TRBV9 | CASSPHRVSGNTIYF | TGTGCCAGCAGCCCCCACAGGGTCTCTGGAAACACCATATATTTT
TRBD1 | 15 | NA | TRBJ1-4 | TRBV28 | CASRRQGQGREKLFF | TGTGCCAGCAGGCGACAGGGACAGGGAAGGGAAAAACTGTTTTTT
NA | 16 | once | TRBJ2-5 | TRBV11-2 | CASSARYSAAQETQYF | TGTGCCAGCAGCGCGAGGTATTCGGCAGCACAAGAGACCCAGTACTTC
TRBD2 | 16 | once | TRBJ2-1 | TRBV5-1 | CASSLGALAGVNEQFF | TGCGCCAGCAGCTTGGGCGCACTAGCGGGGGTAAATGAGCAGTTCTTC
NA | 14 | NA | TRBJ2-3 | TRBV7-9 | CASSLPIVTDTQYF | TGTGCCAGCAGCTTGCCCATAGTCACAGATACGCAGTATTTT
TRBD1 | 15 | once | TRBJ2-7 | TRBV11-1 | CASSRSSGQYYEQYF | TGTGCCAGCAGCCGTTCGTCGGGACAGTACTACGAGCAGTACTTC
TRBD2 | 17 | NA | TRBJ2-1 | TRBV5-5 | CASSLVTLAGGQGEQFF | TGTGCCAGCAGCTTGGTGACCCTAGCGGGGGGGCAGGGTGAGCAGTTCTTC